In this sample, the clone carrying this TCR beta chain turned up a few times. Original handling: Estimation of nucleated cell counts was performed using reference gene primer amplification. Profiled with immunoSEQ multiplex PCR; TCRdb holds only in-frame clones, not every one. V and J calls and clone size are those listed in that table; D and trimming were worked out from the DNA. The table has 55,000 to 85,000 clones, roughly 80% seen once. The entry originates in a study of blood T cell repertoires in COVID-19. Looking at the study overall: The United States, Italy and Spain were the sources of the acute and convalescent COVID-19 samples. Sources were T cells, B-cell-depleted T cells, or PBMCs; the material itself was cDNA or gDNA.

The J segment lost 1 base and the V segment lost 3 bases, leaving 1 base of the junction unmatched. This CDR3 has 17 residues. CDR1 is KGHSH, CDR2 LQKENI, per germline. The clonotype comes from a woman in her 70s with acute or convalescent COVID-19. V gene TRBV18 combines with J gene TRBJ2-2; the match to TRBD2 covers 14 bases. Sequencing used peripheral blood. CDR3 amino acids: CASSPGLAGENTGELFF. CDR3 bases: TGTGCCAGCTCACCGGGACTAGCGGGAGAGAACACCGGGGAGCTGTTTTTT.